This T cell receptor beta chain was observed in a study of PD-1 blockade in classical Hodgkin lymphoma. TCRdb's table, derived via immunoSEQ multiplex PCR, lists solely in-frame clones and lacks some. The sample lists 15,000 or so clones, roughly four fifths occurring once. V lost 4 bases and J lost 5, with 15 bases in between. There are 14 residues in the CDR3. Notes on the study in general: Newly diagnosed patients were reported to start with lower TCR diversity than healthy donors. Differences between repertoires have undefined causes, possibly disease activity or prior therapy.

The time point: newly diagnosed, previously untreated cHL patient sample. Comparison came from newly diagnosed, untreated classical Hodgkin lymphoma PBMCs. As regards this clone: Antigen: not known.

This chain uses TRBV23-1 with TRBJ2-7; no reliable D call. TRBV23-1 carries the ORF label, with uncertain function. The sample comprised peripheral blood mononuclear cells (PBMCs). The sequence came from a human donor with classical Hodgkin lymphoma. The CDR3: CASSPKGYMNEQYF. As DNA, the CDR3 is TGCGCCAGCAGTCCAAAAGGTTATATGAACGAGCAGTACTTC.